The clone carrying this T cell receptor beta chain showed up just a few times. Its antigen is not identified. V lost 4 bases and J 4 bases, leaving 15 bases between the germline ends. The germline V gene encodes CDR1 KGHDR and CDR2 SFDVKD. The CDR3 contains 15 residues. These data belong to a study of identical twins. Broader study findings: In cord blood, abundant beta clonotypes had fewer insertions; memory showed no trend.

TCRdb called the 5' RACE reads again in MiXCR, with one record for every CDR3 protein. Among approximately 700,000 distinct CDR3 sequences listed, around a sixth were seen once. This sample was shared with a second study, whose subject was T cells expressing NK-cell markers.

This sequence originates from a woman aged 18 to 35 in good health. J is TRBJ2-5 and V is TRBV24-1; the D call may be TRBD1 or TRBD2 (5 bases each). Sample: PBMCs. The DNA for the CDR3 is TGTGCCACCAGTGACCCCGGGGACGGTGGAGAGACCCAGTACTTC. The encoded protein is CATSDPGDGGETQYF.